This T cell receptor (beta chain) was sequenced during a study of blood T cell repertoires in COVID-19. Study in general: PBMCs, B-cell-depleted T cells, or T cells provided the cDNA or gDNA that made up the material.

Profiling relied on immunoSEQ multiplex PCR, and the TCRdb table lists in-frame clones only, not all of them. The top ten clones hold 10% to 12% of a sample with 250,000 to 300,000 clones, approximately 91% of them seen once. There are 17 residues in the CDR3. V was trimmed by 1 base and J by 1 base, leaving 17 bases between them. The germline CDR1 and CDR2 sequences are MGHRA and YSYEKL. The clonotype originates from a woman aged 30 to 39 with COVID-19, enrolled during active disease. Sequencing used peripheral blood. The chain is built from TRBV4-1 and TRBJ2-7; D possibly corresponds to TRBD2 (5 bases). The CDR3: CASSQALSPGGSYEQYF. The CDR3 coding sequence is TGCGCCAGCAGCCAAGCTCTATCCCCCGGAGGATCCTACGAGCAGTACTTC.